These T cell receptor beta chains were read from a single sample in a study of response to subunit inactivated influenza vaccine. TCRdb re-called the RT-PCR reads through MiXCR, storing one row per CDR3 protein. This table holds about 570,000 distinct CDR3 sequences, approximately 11% found once. These records were also assigned to another study, of T cells expressing NK-cell markers.

Sequencing was performed on PBMCs from blood, taken on the day of vaccination. All receptors come from a middle-aged man who received an inactivated influenza vaccine. Each CDR3 is given with its conserved first and last residue. D genes are given only for firm matches. Rows may omit the clone size; those that give it use once, few, many or a size class.

d_gene,v_gene,abundance,j_gene,CDR3nt,CDR3aa
-,TRBV9,-,TRBJ2-1,TGTGCCAGCAACTTAGCGGTAGCTATCTACAATAAGCAGTTCTTC,CASNLAVAIYNKQFF
-,TRBV15,few,TRBJ2-2,TGTGCCACCAGCTGGCGGGGGCCCCTCGTCGGGGAGCTGTTTTTT,CATSWRGPLVGELFF
-,TRBV4-3,-,TRBJ2-2,TGCGCCAGCAGCCAAGTTCACGCCGGGGAGCTGTTTTTT,CASSQVHAGELFF
-,TRBV10-3,few,TRBJ1-1,TGTGCCATCAGTGAGTCCAGGGCGGGACTGAACACTGAAGCTTTCTTT,CAISESRAGLNTEAFF
-,TRBV10-3,few,TRBJ2-1,TGTGCCATCAGTGCGGCAAGCTCCTACAATGAGCAGTTCTTC,CAISAASSYNEQFF
-,TRBV20-1,-,TRBJ2-1,TGCAGTGCTAGAGATTTTCGCGGAGTGGGGAATGAGCAGTTCTTC,CSARDFRGVGNEQFF
-,TRBV20-1,-,TRBJ2-1,TGCAGTGCTAACGACGAGAAGCGGTACTACAATGAGCAGTTCTTC,CSANDEKRYYNEQFF
-,TRBV20-1,many,TRBJ2-3,TGCAGCCTCAACCGGGGCGGACACACAGATACGCAGTATTTT,CSLNRGGHTDTQYF
-,TRBV29-1,-,TRBJ2-4,TGCAGCGTTGAAGGGAGAGCCAAAAACATTCAGTACTTC,CSVEGRAKNIQYF
-,TRBV28,-,TRBJ2-7,TGTGCCAGCAGAACGCCTTTTATAGGACAGTCAACGTCCTACGAGCAGTACTTC,CASRTPFIGQSTSYEQYF
TRBD2,TRBV20-1,-,TRBJ2-1,TGCAGTGCTGTGGGGGGGGAGAGCTACAATGAGCAGTTCTTC,CSAVGGESYNEQFF
-,TRBV7-9,few,TRBJ1-6,TGTGCCAGCAGCTTAGACAGGGTTGATTCACCCCTCCACTTT,CASSLDRVDSPLHF
TRBD2,TRBV12-3/TRBV12-4,-,TRBJ2-7,TGTGCCAGCAGTCTCGGGACTAGCGGGAGCTCCGAGCAGTACTTC,CASSLGTSGSSEQYF